These T cell receptor beta chains were read from a single sample in a study of T cell responses to AZD1222 COVID-19 vaccine. Method: immunoSEQ multiplex PCR; TCRdb's copy keeps in-frame clones and lacks some. The sample lists 120,000 to 150,000 clones; approximately 86% were seen once. This material consisted of peripheral blood, taken 28 days after the second AZD1222 dose. The receptors stem from an adult who received the AZD1222 COVID-19 vaccine. The CDR3 runs from the conserved cysteine through the conserved F or W. Size is omitted from some rows. Given values are once, few, many or a class for expanded clones.

>TRBV6-5|TRBJ1-1|.
CASSYSTWDSQAAFF
>TRBV18|TRBJ1-6|.
CASSPGGRSSPLHF
>TRBV5-1|TRBJ1-3|.
CASSRGQGFSGNTIYF
>TRBV10-3|TRBJ1-5|.
CAISDSGQLDQPQHF
>TRBV18|TRBJ1-4|.
CASSPFGQGGEKLFF
>TRBV11-2|TRBJ1-1|.
CASSSSRGTGDGAFF
>TRBV10-3|TRBJ1-3|.
CAISESGQGIIFSGNTIYF
>TRBV6-2/TRBV6-3|TRBJ1-5|.
CASSSYGQGPQHF
>TRBV2|TRBJ1-4|few
CATTTGGQLFF
>TRBV12-3/TRBV12-4|TRBJ1-1|.
CASSLMNTEAFF
>TRBV12-5|TRBJ1-1|.
CATNRGLGTEAFF
>TRBV30|TRBJ1-2|.
CAWSVGGASFNYGYTF
>TRBV6-6|TRBJ2-7|once
CASSYRGGGIPYEQYF